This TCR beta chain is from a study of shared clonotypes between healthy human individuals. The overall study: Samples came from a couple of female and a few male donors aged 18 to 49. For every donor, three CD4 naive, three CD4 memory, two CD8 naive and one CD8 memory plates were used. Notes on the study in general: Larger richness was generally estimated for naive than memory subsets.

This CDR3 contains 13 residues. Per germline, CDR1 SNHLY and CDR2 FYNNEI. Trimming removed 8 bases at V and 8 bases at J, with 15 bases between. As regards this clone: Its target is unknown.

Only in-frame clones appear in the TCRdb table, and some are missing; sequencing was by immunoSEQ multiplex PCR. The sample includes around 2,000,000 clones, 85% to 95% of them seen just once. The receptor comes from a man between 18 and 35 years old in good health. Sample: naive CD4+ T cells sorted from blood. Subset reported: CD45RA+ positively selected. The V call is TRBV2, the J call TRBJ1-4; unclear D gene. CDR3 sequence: CASVKVLGEKLFF. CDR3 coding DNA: TGTGCCAGCGTGAAGGTTCTCGGAGAAAAACTGTTTTTT.